This T cell receptor beta chain is from a study of T cells in Graves' hyperthyroidism and ophthalmopathy. On the study more broadly: Peripheral blood was obtained at initial diagnosis, preceding any treatment.

Study-wide findings and caveats: Blood shared most expanded thyroid clonotypes above 0.001. A model of 13 V-J features distinguished ophthalmopathy from stable hyperthyroidism.

This clonotype was found many times. Its antigen is not known. Amplified regions were TCR beta CDR3 sequences from RNA transcripts. A first-round RT-PCR of the TCR CDR3 used the HTBI primer set. From the multiplex PCR reads, TCRdb called clonotypes with MiXCR, one entry per CDR3 protein. The data show 340,000 or so distinct CDR3 sequences, 15% to 20% seen once. V shed 0 bases, J shed 5 bases, and the junction held 8 bases outside the gene matches. This CDR3 contains 17 residues. Per the germline V gene, CDR1 is LNHNV and CDR2 is YYDKDF (reference sequence). Diagnosis of hyperthyroidism was new in patients aged 18 to 65, and its duration was under 2 months.

This clonotype originated in a woman in her forties or fifties with Graves' hyperthyroidism. The chain recombines TRBV15 with TRBJ2-1, with TRBD2 matching over 9 bases. Sequencing was carried out using blood. The CDR3 protein is CATSRDLGAGGDNEQFF. For the CDR3, the DNA is TGTGCCACCAGCAGAGATCTCGGAGCGGGGGGTGACAATGAGCAGTTCTTC.